This T cell receptor (beta chain) was profiled in a study of CXCR3-negative and CXCR3-positive naive CD8 T cells. Study-level information: Per-library TRB read counts averaged about 1.5 +/- 0.3 million, adding up to about 135 million in total. Overall study results and limits: The TRB CDR3s that CXCR3-positive naive cells carried were more hydrophobic than those of CXCR3-negative naive cells. Each naive subset displayed comparably high diversity, whereas memory CD8+ cells displayed much lower diversity.

UMI-labeled 5' RACE TRB cDNA libraries were prepared from the cells. TCRdb re-called the 5' RACE reads and catalogs CDR3 proteins one per entry, DNA excluded. This sample's table has under 75,000 distinct CDR3 sequences. A word on this clonotype: The antigen remains undetermined.

Identification of naive CD8+ T cells rested on CD45RO-CCR7+CD27+CD95- status. This clonotype originated in a human donor in good health. Some clones in this sample may be carry-over from other donors' samples. The sample taken for sequencing was naive CXCR3+ CD8+ T cells from blood. Subset defined: CD45RO-CCR7+CD27+CD95- naive CD8+ T cells expressing CXCR3 (TNR3+).

CDR3 amino acids: CASSPGQGKNTEAFF. The chain carries TRBV7-9 and TRBJ1-1; with no DNA, the TCRdb D assignment of TRBD1 cannot be verified. Germline V gene data show CDR1 as SEHNR and CDR2 as FQNEAQ (reference sequence). The CDR3 spans 15 residues.